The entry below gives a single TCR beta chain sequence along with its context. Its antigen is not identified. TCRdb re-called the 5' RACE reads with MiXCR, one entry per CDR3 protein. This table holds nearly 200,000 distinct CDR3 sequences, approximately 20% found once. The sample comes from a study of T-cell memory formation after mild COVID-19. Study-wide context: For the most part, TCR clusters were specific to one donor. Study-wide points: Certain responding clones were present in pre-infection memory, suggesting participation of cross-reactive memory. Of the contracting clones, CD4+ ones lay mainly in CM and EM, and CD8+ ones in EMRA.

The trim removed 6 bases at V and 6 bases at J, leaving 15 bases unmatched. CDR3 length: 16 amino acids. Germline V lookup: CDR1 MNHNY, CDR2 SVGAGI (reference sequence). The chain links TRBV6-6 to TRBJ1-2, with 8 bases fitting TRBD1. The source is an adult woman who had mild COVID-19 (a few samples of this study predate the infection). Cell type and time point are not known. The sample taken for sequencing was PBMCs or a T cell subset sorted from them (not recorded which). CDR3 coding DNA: TGTGCCAGCAGAAATGCCCGAGGACAGGGAGTGGATGGCTACACCTTC. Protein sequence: CASRNARGQGVDGYTF.